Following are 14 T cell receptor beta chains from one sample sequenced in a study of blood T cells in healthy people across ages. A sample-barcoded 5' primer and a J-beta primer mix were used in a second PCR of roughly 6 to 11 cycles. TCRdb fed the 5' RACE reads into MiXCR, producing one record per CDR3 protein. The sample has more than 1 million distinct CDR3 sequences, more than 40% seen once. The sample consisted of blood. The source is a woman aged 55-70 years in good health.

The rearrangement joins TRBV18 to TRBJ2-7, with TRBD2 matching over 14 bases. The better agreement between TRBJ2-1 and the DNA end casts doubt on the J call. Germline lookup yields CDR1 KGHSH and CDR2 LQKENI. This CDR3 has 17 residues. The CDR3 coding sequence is TGTGCCAGCTCACCACCGGGGACTAGCGGGAGTTGGAGTGAGCAGTTCTTC. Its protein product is CASSPPGTSGSWSEQFF.

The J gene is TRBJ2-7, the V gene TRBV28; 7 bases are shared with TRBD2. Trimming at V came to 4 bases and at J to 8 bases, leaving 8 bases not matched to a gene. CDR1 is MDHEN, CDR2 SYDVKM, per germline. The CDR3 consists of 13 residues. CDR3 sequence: CASSSGLGGKQYF. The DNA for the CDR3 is TGTGCCAGCAGTTCTGGCCTCGGGGGGAAGCAGTACTTC.

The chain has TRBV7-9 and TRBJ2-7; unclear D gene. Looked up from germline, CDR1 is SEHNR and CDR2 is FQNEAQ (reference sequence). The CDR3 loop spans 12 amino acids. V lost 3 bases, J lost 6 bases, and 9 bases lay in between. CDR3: CASSFISCEQYF. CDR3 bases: TGTGCCAGCAGCTTTATCAGCTGCGAGCAGTACTTC.

CDR3 nucleotides: TGTGCCATCAGTGCCCGACAGGACCCCAGCGTCCTGACTTTC. It yields the protein CAISARQDPSVLTF. The V gene is TRBV10-3, the J gene TRBJ2-6; a possible D gene is TRBD1 (6 bases). Trimming pared 4 bases from V and 12 bases from J, leaving 16 bases between. Germline lookup yields CDR1 ENHRY and CDR2 SYGVKD. The CDR3 consists of 14 residues.

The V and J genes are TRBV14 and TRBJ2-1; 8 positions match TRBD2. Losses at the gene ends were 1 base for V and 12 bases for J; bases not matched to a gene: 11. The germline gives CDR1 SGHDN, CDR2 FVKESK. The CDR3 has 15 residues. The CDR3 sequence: CASSQVALPREAQFF. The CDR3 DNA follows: TGTGCCAGCAGCCAAGTTGCGCTTCCGCGGGAGGCGCAGTTCTTC. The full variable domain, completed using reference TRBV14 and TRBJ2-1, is EAGVTQFPSHSVIEKGQTVTLRCDPISGHDNLYWYRRVMGKEIKFLLHFVKESKQDESGMPNNRFLAERTGGTYSTLKVQPAELEDSGVYFCASSQVALPREAQFFGPGTRLTVL.

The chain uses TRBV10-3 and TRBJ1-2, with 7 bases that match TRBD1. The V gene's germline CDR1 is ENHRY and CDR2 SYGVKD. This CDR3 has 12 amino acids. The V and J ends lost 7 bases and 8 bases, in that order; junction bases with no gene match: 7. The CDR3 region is CAITPIGGGYTF. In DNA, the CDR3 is TGTGCCATCACCCCGATAGGGGGCGGCTACACCTTC.

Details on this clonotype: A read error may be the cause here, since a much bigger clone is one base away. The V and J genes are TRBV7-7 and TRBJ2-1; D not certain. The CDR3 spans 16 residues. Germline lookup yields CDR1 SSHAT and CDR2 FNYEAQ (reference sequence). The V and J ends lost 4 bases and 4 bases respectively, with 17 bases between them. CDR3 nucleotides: TGTGCCAGCAGCTCTTCAGTGGCAGACCCTTACAATGAGCAGTTCTTC. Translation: CASSSSVADPYNEQFF.

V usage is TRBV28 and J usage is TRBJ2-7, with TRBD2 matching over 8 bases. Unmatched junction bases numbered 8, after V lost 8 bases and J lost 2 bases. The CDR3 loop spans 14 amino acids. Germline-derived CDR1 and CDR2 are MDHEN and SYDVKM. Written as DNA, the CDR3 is TGTGCCAGCGTTCGGGGGGGTAGACCCTACGAGCAGTACTTC. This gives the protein CASVRGGRPYEQYF. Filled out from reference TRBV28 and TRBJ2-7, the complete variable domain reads DVKVTQSSRYLVKRTGEKVFLECVQDMDHENMFWYRQDPGLGLRLIYFSYDVKMKEKGDIPEGYSVSREKKERFSLILESASTNQTSMYLCASVRGGRPYEQYFGPGTRLTVT.

The CDR3 nucleotides are TGTGCCATCAGGGGACTAGCTGCTTACAATGAGCAGTTCTTC. This sequence encodes CAIRGLAAYNEQFF. This chain joins TRBV10-3 and TRBJ2-1; the match to TRBD2 covers 9 bases. Germline CDR1 ENHRY, CDR2 SYGVKD. The CDR3 loop spans 14 amino acids. V trimming: 6 bases; J trimming: 4 bases; junction bases outside the gene matches: 4.

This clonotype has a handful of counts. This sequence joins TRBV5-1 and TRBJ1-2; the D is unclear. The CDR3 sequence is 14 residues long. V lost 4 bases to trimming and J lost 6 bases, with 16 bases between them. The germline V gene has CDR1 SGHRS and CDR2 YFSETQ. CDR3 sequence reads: CASSAGGSGDGYTF. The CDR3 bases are TGCGCCAGCAGCGCCGGAGGGTCCGGGGATGGCTACACCTTC.

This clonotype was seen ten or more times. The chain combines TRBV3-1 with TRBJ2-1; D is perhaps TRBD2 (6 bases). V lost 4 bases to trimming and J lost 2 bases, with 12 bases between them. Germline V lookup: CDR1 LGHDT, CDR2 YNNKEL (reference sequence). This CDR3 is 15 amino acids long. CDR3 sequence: CASSPTAGPYNEQFF. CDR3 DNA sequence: TGTGCCAGCAGCCCGACCGCGGGGCCCTACAATGAGCAGTTCTTC.

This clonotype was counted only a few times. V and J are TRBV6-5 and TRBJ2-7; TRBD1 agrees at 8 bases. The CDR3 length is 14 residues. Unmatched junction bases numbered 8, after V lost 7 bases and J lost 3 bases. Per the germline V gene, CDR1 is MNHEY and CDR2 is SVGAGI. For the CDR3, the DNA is TGTGCCAGCATGGGTGGACAGGGAATCTACGAGCAGTACTTC. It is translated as CASMGGQGIYEQYF.

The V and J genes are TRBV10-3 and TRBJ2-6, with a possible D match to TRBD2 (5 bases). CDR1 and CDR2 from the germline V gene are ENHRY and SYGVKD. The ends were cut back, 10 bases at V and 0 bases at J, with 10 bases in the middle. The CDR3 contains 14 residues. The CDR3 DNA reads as TGTGCCACAGGACGGGACTCTGGGGCCAACGTCCTGACTTTC. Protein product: CATGRDSGANVLTF.

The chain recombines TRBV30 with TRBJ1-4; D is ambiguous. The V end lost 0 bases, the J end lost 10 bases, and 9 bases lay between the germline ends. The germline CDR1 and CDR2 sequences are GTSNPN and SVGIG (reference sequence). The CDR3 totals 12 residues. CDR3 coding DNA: TGTGCCTGGAGTGTCGAGGCGGGAAAACTGTTTTTT. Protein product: CAWSVEAGKLFF.